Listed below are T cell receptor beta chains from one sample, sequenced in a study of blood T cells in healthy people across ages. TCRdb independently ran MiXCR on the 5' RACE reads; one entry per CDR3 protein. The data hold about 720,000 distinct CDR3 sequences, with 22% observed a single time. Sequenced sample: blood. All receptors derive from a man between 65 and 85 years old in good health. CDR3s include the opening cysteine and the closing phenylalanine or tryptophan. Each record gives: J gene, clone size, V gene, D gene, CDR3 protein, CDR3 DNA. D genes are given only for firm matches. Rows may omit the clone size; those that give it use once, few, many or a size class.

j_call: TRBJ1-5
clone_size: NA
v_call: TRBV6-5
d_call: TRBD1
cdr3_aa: CASSYEQGINQPQHF
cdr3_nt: TGTGCCAGCAGTTACGAACAGGGGATCAATCAGCCCCAGCATTTT

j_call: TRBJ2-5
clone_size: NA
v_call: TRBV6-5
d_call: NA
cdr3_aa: CASSYSSDRETQYF
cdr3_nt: TGTGCCAGCAGTTACTCCTCGGATCGGGAGACCCAGTACTTC

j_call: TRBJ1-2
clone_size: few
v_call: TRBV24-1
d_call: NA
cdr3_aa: CATNGGTNYGYTF
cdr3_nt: TGTGCCACCAACGGGGGCACTAACTATGGCTACACCTTC

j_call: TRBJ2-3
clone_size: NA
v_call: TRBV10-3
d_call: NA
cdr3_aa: CAISEREDTQYF
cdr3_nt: TGTGCCATCAGTGAGAGGGAAGATACGCAGTATTTT

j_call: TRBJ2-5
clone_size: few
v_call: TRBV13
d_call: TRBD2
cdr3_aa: CASSSRLAGDQETQYF
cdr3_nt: TGTGCCAGCAGCTCCAGACTAGCGGGAGATCAAGAGACCCAGTACTTC

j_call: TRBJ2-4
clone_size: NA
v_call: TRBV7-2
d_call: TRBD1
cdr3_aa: CASSLVAGGLAKNIQYF
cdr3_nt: TGTGCCAGCAGCTTAGTGGCAGGGGGTCTAGCCAAAAACATTCAGTACTTC

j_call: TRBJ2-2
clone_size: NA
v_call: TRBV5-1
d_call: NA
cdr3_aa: CASSLGNGNTGELFF
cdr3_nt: TGCGCCAGCAGCTTAGGCAACGGGAACACCGGGGAGCTGTTTTTT

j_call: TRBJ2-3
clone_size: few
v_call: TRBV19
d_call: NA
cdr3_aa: CASRRASTDTQYF
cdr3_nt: TGTGCCAGTAGGAGAGCTAGCACAGATACGCAGTATTTT

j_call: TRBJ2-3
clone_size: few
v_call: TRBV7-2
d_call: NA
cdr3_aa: CASSLDLAPPQYF
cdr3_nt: TGTGCCAGCAGCTTAGACCTAGCTCCCCCGCAGTATTTT

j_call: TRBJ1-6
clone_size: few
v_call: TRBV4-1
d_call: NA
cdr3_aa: CASSQDVSGNSPLHF
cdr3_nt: TGCGCCAGCAGCCAAGACGTTTCGGGTAATTCACCCCTCCACTTT

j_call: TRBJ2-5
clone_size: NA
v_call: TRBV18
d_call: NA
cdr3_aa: CASSPRDYIQETQYF
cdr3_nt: TGTGCCAGCTCACCCCGGGATTACATTCAAGAGACCCAGTACTTC

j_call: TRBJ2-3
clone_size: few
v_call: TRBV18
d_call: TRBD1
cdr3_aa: CASSPYEGQGSAYTQYF
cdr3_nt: TGTGCCAGCTCACCATATGAAGGACAGGGAAGTGCATATACGCAGTATTTT

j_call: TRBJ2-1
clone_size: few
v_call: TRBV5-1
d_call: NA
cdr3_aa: CASSFQGTYNEQFF
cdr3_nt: TGCGCCAGCAGCTTTCAGGGTACCTACAATGAGCAGTTCTTC

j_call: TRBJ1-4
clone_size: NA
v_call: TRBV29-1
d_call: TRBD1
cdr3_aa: CSVGDSVMKKLFF
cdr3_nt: TGCAGCGTTGGGGACAGTGTAATGAAAAAACTGTTTTTT

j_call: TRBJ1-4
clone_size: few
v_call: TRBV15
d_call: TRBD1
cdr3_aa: CATSGDRGVKLFF
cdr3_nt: TGTGCCACCAGCGGCGACAGGGGGGTAAAACTGTTTTTT

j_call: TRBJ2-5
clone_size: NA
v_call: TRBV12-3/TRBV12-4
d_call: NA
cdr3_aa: CASSLQGRGMAQETQYF
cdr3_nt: TGTGCCAGCAGTCTCCAAGGTCGGGGCATGGCGCAAGAGACCCAGTACTTC

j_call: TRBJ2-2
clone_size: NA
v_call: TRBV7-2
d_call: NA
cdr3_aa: CASSGQLGIPGELFF
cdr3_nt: TGTGCCAGCAGCGGGCAACTAGGAATCCCCGGGGAGCTGTTTTTT

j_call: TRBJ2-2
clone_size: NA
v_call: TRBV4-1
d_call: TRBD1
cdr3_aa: CASSQDGTGGPNTGELFF
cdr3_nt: TGCGCCAGCAGCCAAGATGGGACAGGGGGACCTAACACCGGGGAGCTGTTTTTT

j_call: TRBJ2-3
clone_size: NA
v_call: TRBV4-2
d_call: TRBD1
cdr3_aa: CASSLSGTGGTDTQYF
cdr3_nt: TGTGCCAGCAGCCTGTCCGGGACAGGGGGAACAGATACGCAGTATTTT

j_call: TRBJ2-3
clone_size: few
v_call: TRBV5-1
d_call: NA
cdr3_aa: CASSVMFSTDTQYF
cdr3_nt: TGCGCCAGCAGCGTTATGTTTTCCACAGATACGCAGTATTTT

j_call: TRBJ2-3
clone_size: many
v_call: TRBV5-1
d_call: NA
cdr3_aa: CASSLLQGGTDTQYF
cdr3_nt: TGCGCCAGCAGCTTGTTGCAGGGTGGCACAGATACGCAGTATTTT

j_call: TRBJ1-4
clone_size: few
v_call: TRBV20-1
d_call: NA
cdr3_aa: CSAREYGITTNEKLFF
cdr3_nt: TGCAGTGCTAGAGAATACGGTATTACAACTAATGAAAAACTGTTTTTT

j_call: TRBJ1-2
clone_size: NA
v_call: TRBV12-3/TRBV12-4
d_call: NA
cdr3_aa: CASAFPGYGYTF
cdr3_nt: TGTGCCAGCGCGTTCCCGGGGTATGGCTACACCTTC

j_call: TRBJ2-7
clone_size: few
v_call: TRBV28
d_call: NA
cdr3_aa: CASRGTWGEQYF
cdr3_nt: TGTGCCAGCAGGGGAACCTGGGGCGAGCAGTACTTC

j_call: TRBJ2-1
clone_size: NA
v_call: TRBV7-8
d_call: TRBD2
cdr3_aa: CASLAGAAGYNEQFF
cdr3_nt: TGTGCCTCGCTAGCGGGAGCAGCGGGCTACAATGAGCAGTTCTTC

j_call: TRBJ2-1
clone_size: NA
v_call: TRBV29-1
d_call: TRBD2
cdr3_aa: CSALGLAGGRRSYNEQFF
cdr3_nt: TGCAGCGCATTAGGACTAGCGGGAGGGAGGAGGTCCTACAATGAGCAGTTCTTC

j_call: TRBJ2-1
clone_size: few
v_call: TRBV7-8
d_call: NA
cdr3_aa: CASSRIGGTGNEQFF
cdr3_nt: TGTGCCAGCAGCCGCATTGGGGGTACAGGGAATGAGCAGTTCTTC

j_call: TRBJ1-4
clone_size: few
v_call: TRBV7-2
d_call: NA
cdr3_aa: CTSSTGRWREKLFF
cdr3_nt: TGTACCAGCAGCACGGGCCGGTGGAGGGAAAAACTGTTTTTT

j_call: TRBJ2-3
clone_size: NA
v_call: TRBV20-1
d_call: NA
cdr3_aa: CSASGTVPTDTQYF
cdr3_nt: TGCAGTGCTAGTGGGACTGTGCCCACAGATACGCAGTATTTT

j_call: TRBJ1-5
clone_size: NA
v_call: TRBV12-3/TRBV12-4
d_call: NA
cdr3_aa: CASSLGFGDQPQHF
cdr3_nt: TGTGCCAGCAGTTTAGGGTTTGGGGATCAGCCCCAGCATTTT

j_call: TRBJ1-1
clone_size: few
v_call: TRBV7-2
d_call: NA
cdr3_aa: CASSLTAATAFF
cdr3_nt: TGTGCCAGCAGCCTAACGGCTGCAACAGCTTTCTTT

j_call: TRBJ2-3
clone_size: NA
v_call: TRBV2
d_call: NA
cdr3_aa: CASSALGGPTDTQYF
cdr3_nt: TGTGCCAGCAGTGCCCTTGGCGGGCCCACAGATACGCAGTATTTT

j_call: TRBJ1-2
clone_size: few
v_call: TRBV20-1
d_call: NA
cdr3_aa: CSARDSREIDGCTF
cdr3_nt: TGCAGTGCCCGGGATTCCAGGGAAATAGATGGCTGCACCTTC

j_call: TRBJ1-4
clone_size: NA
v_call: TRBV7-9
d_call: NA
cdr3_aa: CASSAAQDNEKLFF
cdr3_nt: TGTGCCAGCAGCGCTGCCCAAGATAATGAAAAACTGTTTTTT

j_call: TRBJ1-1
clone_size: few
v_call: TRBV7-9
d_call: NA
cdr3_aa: CASSLPRSWRNTEAFF
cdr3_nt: TGTGCCAGCAGCTTGCCACGGTCCTGGAGGAACACTGAAGCTTTCTTT

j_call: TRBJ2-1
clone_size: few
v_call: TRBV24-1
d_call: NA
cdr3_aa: CATSEPRGRHEQFF
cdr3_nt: TGTGCCACCAGTGAACCAAGGGGGAGGCATGAGCAGTTCTTC

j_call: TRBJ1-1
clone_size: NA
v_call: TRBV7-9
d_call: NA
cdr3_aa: CASSYGAQGNTEAFF
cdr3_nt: TGTGCCAGCAGCTACGGAGCACAGGGGAACACTGAAGCTTTCTTT

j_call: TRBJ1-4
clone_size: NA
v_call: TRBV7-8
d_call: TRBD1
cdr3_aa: CASSSDGTANEKLFF
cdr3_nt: TGTGCCAGCAGCTCCGACGGGACAGCGAATGAAAAACTGTTTTTT

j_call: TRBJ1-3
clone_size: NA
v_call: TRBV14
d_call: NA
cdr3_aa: CASSQDLGVTIYF
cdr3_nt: TGTGCCAGCAGCCAAGATCTAGGTGTCACCATATATTTT

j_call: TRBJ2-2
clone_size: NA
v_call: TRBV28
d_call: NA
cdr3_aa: CASSLKRSRGTGELFF
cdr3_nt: TGTGCCAGCAGTTTAAAAAGATCCAGGGGAACCGGGGAGCTGTTTTTT

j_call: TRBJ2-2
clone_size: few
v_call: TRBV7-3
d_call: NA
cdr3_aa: CASSPERPGELFF
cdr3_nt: TGTGCCAGCAGCCCGGAGCGGCCCGGGGAGCTGTTTTTT

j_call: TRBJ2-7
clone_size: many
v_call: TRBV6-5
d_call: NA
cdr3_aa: CASSRSGTPSYEQYF
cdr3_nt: TGTGCCAGCTCCCGATCCGGGACGCCATCCTACGAGCAGTACTTC

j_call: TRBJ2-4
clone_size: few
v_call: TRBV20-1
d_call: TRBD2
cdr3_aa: CSAKGLAGWGGNIQYF
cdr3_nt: TGCAGTGCTAAGGGACTAGCGGGGTGGGGGGGAAACATTCAGTACTTC

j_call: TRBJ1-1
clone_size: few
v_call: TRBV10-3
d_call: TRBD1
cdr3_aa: CAISNRGTEAFF
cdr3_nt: TGTGCCATCAGCAACAGGGGCACTGAAGCTTTCTTT

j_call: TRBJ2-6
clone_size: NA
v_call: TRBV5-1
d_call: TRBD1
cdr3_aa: CASSLGQGPNVLTF
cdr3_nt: TGCGCCAGCAGCTTGGGACAGGGACCCAACGTCCTGACTTTC

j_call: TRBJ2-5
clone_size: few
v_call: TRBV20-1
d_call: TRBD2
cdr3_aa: CSAPIGMRGGANGLF
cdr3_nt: TGCAGTGCCCCTATCGGTATGCGCGGGGGGGCCAACGGTCTCTTC